This TCR beta chain is drawn from a study of blood T cell repertoires in COVID-19. Using immunoSEQ multiplex PCR, the repertoire was profiled, and TCRdb retains in-frame clones only, with some absent. The table records fewer than 250,000 clones, around 92% of them present only once. Specimen: PBMCs or T cells enriched from blood (not recorded which). The clonotype originates from a woman aged 18-30 years who had recovered from COVID-19.

The CDR3 coding sequence is TGTGCCAGCAGCCCAAGCCAGGGGGCGAATCAGCCCCAGCATTTT. Protein: CASSPSQGANQPQHF. The rearrangement uses TRBV28 and TRBJ1-5; 8 bases fit TRBD1. The germline gives CDR1 MDHEN, CDR2 SYDVKM. Trimming at V came to 6 bases and at J to 4 bases, leaving 8 bases not matched to a gene. The CDR3 spans 15 residues.